The 5 T cell receptor beta chains reported below all come from one sample, sequenced in a study of graft-versus-host responses after intestinal transplantation (dated by TCRdb to the early 2020s). The library was generated by the immunoSEQ multiplex PCR assay. TCRdb limited this immuneACCESS table to in-frame rearrangements with V and J called. A share of clones is missing; checked studies link under half to unresolved V genes, and the rest is unexplained. A total of around 90,000 clones appear in this sample, over 90% of them only once. The ten biggest clones cover roughly 0.18% of the sample. This specimen's time point label, per the study, means: cells obtained before transplantation from donor or recipient. Their recognized antigens are unknown. This specimen was unstimulated CD4+ T cells sorted from spleen or lymph node cells, taken before transplant. These receptors were taken from a human donor who was the organ donor for an intestinal transplant.

This rearrangement joins TRBV11-3 to TRBJ2-5, with D possibly called TRBD1 or TRBD2 (5 bases each). The CDR3 loop spans 15 amino acids. V lost 5 bases to trimming and J lost 1 base, with 14 bases between them. Germline CDR1 is SGHNT and CDR2 is YENEEA. CDR3: CASSPTGRFQETQYF. The CDR3 DNA is TGTGCCAGCAGCCCTACGGGACGGTTCCAAGAGACCCAGTACTTC.

The chain combines TRBV30 with TRBJ1-1, with D possibly matching TRBD1 (5 bases). Trimming cost V 4 bases and J 5 bases, with 20 bases left between them. The germline CDR1 and CDR2 sequences are GTSNPN and SVGIG (reference sequence). The CDR3 runs 15 residues. Here the CDR3 reads CAWTGSRGVGTEAFF. DNA of the CDR3: TGTGCCTGGACCGGAAGCCGGGGGGTAGGAACTGAAGCTTTCTTT.

The chain uses TRBV6-1 and TRBJ1-6; D gene unclear. CDR1 is MNHNS, CDR2 SASEGT, per germline. Trimming removed 5 bases from V and 6 bases from J, with 11 bases in between. The CDR3 sequence is 14 residues long. CDR3 amino acids: CASSSVSANSPLHF. CDR3 DNA sequence: TGTGCCAGCAGTTCAGTCAGTGCTAATTCACCCCTCCACTTT.

This chain uses TRBV6-1 with TRBJ1-1; tentatively, D is TRBD1 (5 bases). V was trimmed by 5 bases and J by 10 bases, leaving 17 bases between them. The CDR3 extends over 13 amino acids. The germline gives CDR1 MNHNS, CDR2 SASEGT. This CDR3 is CASSRNPAGTAFF. The CDR3 nucleotides read TGTGCCAGCAGTAGAAACCCGGCAGGGACAGCTTTCTTT.

The gene calls are TRBV7-2 and TRBJ2-1, with D unclear. Germline CDR1 is SGHTA and CDR2 is FQGNSA. The CDR3 loop spans 13 amino acids. V dropped 5 bases and J dropped 4 bases, with 9 bases sitting between them. The CDR3 DNA reads as TGTGCCAGCAGCCCACACTATTACAATGAGCAGTTCTTC. It encodes CASSPHYYNEQFF.